The present entry profiles one T cell receptor (beta chain) with its context. Its antigen remains unknown. Measured with immunoSEQ multiplex PCR; TCRdb has only the in-frame clones, and not every one. This sample carries roughly 200,000 clones, roughly three quarters of them seen once, and the ten largest clones take roughly 1.2%. The record originates from a study of cytomegalovirus exposure and HLA in healthy donors. Across the whole study: In a later analysis, the approximately 120 validation repertoires were reported to have used the same platform as the roughly 600 first-cohort repertoires.

General study results and limits: Among TCR beta chains, those listed as cytomegalovirus-associated numbered some 160. Despite most TCR sequences being rare, some public TCRs occurred in many donors.

Germline lookup yields CDR1 MGHRA and CDR2 YSYEKL. V was pared by 8 bases and J by 1 base, with 8 bases between. The CDR3 is made up of 12 amino acids. The receptor comes from a woman aged 30 to 39 in good health and CMV-seronegative. Input material: PBMCs. The rearrangement joins TRBV4-1 to TRBJ1-1, with D possibly TRBD1 on 5 matching bases. CDR3 nucleotides: TGCGCCAGCTCTGGACAGAACACTGAAGCTTTCTTT. It specifies CASSGQNTEAFF.